This T cell receptor (beta chain) was captured by sequencing in a study of cytomegalovirus exposure and HLA in healthy donors. For the study at large: The roughly 120 validation repertoires used the same platform as the approximately 700 first-cohort repertoires (as reported by a later analysis). Study findings and constraints: Cytomegalovirus association was listed for about 160 TCR beta chains. Some public TCRs appeared in many individuals, while most sequences were rare.

Remarks on this clone: Its antigen is unidentified.

Germline CDR1 reads GTSNPN; CDR2 reads SVGIG (reference sequence). The V gene end was trimmed by 2 bases and the J gene end by 2 bases; junction bases not matched to a gene: 10. This CDR3 has 16 amino acids. Clones were read by immunoSEQ multiplex PCR, and TCRdb kept only the in-frame ones, dropping some. Of approximately 120,000 clones listed, about 87% are singletons. The sample taken for sequencing was PBMCs. V is TRBV30 and J is TRBJ2-7; 9 nucleotides align to TRBD2. The sequence was obtained from a woman aged 18-29 years in good health and CMV-seronegative. CDR3 nucleotide sequence: TGTGCCTGGAGTTTCCGTGTAGCGGGGGTCCCCTACGAGCAGTACTTC. It yields the protein CAWSFRVAGVPYEQYF.